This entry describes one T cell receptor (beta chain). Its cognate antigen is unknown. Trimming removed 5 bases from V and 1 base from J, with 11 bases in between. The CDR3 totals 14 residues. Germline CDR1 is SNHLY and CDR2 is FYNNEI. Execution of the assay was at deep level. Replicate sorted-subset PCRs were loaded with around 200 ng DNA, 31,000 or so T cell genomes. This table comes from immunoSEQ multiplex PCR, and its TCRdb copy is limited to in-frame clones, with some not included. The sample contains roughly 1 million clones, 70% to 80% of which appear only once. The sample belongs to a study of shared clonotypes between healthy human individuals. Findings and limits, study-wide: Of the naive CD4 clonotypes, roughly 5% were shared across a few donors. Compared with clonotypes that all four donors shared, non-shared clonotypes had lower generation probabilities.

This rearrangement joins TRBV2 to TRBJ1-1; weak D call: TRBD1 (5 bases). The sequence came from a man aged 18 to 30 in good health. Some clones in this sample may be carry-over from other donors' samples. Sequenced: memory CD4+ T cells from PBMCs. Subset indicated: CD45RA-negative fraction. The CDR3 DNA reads TGTGCCAGCAGTCGACTGACAGCGAACACTGAAGCTTTCTTT. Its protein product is CASSRLTANTEAFF.